What follows are 4 T cell receptor beta chains derived from one specimen sequenced in a study of T cell responses to AZD1222 COVID-19 vaccine. Generated by immunoSEQ multiplex PCR, the TCRdb table keeps only in-frame clones and is missing some. The sample yields more than 95,000 clones, over 75% seen once. Sample: peripheral blood, taken on day 0 of AZD1222 vaccination. All receptors come from an adult in good health.

The J gene is TRBJ1-5, the V gene TRBV19; D unclear. Trimming took 5 bases from V and 5 from J, leaving 10 bases between them. The CDR3 loop spans 13 amino acids. Germline assignment: CDR1 LNHDA and CDR2 SQIVND (reference sequence). The CDR3 loop is CASSDHGDQPQHF. Here the CDR3 DNA reads TGTGCCAGTAGTGACCACGGGGATCAGCCCCAGCATTTT.

The genes are TRBV2 and TRBJ2-7; 8 nucleotides match TRBD2. The J segment lost 9 bases and the V segment lost 6 bases, leaving 7 bases of the junction unmatched. The germline V gene encodes CDR1 SNHLY and CDR2 FYNNEI. The CDR3 has 12 residues. CDR3 sequence: CASSVSGGRQYF. In nucleotides, the CDR3 is TGTGCCAGCAGCGTATCGGGGGGGCGGCAGTACTTC.

The chain carries TRBV6-6 and TRBJ1-1; 8 nucleotides align to TRBD1. Trimming took 4 bases from V and 1 from J; bases not matched to a gene: 8. The CDR3 length is 16 residues. CDR1 and CDR2 (germline): MNHNY, SVGAGI (reference sequence). CDR3 residues: CASSSHRGGSNTEAFF. CDR3 sequence (DNA): TGTGCCAGCAGTTCCCACAGGGGGGGCTCGAACACTGAAGCTTTCTTT.

The genes are TRBV5-6 and TRBJ1-4; D gene unclear. The germline gives CDR1 SGHDT, CDR2 YYEEEE. CDR3 size: 12 residues. V shed 4 bases and J shed 5 bases, with 6 bases lying between them. The CDR3 DNA is TGTGCCAGCAGCGGCGGAAATGAAAAACTGTTTTTT. Its protein product is CASSGGNEKLFF.